This T cell receptor (beta chain) came from a study of shared clonotypes between healthy human individuals. The CDR3 loop spans 12 amino acids. Germline V gives CDR1 SGHNT, CDR2 YENEEA. Trimming removed 1 base from V and 7 bases from J, with 7 bases in between. Healthy adults negative for HIV, lacking recent acute infections or vaccinations, served as donors. CD4+ cell separation produced CD45RA+ naive and CD45RA-negative memory subsets. Data came from immunoSEQ multiplex PCR; TCRdb stores just in-frame clones and leaves some out. The profile shows some 2,100,000 clones, around 95% of them singletons.

The chain uses TRBV11-3 and TRBJ1-1; a possible D gene is TRBD1 (5 bases). Sequences were obtained from naive CD4+ T cells sorted from blood. The subset is: CD45RA+ positively selected. This TCR was recovered from a man aged 18 to 30 in good health. The CDR3 nucleotides read TGTGCCAGCAGCTTAGGGGGGGTTGAAGCTTTCTTT. This gives the protein CASSLGGVEAFF.